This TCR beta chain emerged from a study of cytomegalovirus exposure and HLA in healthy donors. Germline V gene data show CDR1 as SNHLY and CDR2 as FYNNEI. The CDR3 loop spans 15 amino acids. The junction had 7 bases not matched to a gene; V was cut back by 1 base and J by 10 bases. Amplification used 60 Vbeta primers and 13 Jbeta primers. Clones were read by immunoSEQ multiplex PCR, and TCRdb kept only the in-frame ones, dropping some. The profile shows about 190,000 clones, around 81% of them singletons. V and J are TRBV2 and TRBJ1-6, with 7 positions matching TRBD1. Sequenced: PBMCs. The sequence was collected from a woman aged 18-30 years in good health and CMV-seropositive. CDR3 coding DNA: TGTGCCAGCAGTGAAGTAAGCAGGGGGAACTCACCCCTCCACTTT. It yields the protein CASSEVSRGNSPLHF.